This TCR beta chain was identified during a study of blood T cell repertoires in COVID-19. Overall study: Sample material is recorded as cDNA or gDNA derived from T cells, B-cell-depleted T cells, or PBMCs.

Donors were grouped by their self-reported clinical history. Cohort 3 recovery required two negative PCRs, clearance, or symptom resolution. Authors' data handling: Nucleated cell number was recorded as an estimate derived from reference gene primer amplification. Some clones are missing from TCRdb's copy, which holds only in-frame ones; the method was immunoSEQ multiplex PCR. V and J calls and clone size are as listed in that table; D and trimming were resolved from the DNA. The table shows 150,000 to 200,000 clones, with roughly 83% occurring only once. The ends were cut back, 0 bases at V and 5 bases at J, with 8 bases in the middle. Germline loops: CDR1 SGHRS, CDR2 YFSETQ. The CDR3 sequence is 13 residues long.

The sequencing sample was made of PBMCs or T cells enriched from blood (not recorded which). The chain is built from TRBV5-1 and TRBJ1-2, with a tentative D call TRBD1 (5 bases). The receptor's source is a woman aged 60-75 years who had recovered from COVID-19. The CDR3: CASSLAGGYGYTF. CDR3 DNA: TGCGCCAGCAGCTTGGCCGGGGGGTATGGCTACACCTTC.